This T cell receptor beta chain was recorded in a study of blood T cell repertoires in COVID-19. On the study more broadly: Sample material is recorded as cDNA or gDNA derived from T cells, B-cell-depleted T cells, or PBMCs.

The CDR3 sequence is 15 residues long. Germline loops: CDR1 SGHKS, CDR2 YYEKEE (reference sequence). The junction had 6 bases not matched to a gene; V was cut back by 4 bases and J by 2 bases. Profiled with immunoSEQ multiplex PCR; TCRdb holds only in-frame clones, not every one. The data contain 250,000 to 300,000 clones, 80% to 90% of them singletons. Patients of the Seattle cohort, enrolled during active infection, were followed longitudinally. The chain recombines TRBV5-5 with TRBJ2-3, with 8 bases fitting TRBD1. Sequenced sample: peripheral blood. The sequence came from a woman aged 30 to 39 with COVID-19, enrolled during active disease. In nucleotides, the CDR3 is TGTGCCAGCAGCGTTCAGGGGGCATCCACAGATACGCAGTATTTT. Its translation is CASSVQGASTDTQYF.